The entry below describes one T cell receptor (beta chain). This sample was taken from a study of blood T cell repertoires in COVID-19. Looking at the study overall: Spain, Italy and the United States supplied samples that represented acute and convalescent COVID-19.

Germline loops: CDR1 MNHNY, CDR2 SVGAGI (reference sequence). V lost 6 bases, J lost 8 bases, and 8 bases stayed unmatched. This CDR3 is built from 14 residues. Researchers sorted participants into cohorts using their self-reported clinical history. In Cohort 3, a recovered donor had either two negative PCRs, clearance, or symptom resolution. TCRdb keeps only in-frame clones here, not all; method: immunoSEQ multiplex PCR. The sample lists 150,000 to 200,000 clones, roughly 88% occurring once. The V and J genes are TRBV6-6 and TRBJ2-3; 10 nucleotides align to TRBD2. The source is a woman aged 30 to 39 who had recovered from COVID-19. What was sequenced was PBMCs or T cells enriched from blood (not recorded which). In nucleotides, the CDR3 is TGTGCCAGCAGGCTAGCGGGAGCCTTGGGTACGCAGTATTTT. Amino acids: CASRLAGALGTQYF.